The 28 T cell receptor beta chains below come from one sample, sequenced in a study of T-cell memory formation after mild COVID-19. MiXCR, run by TCRdb on the 5' RACE reads, gives a single entry per CDR3 protein. Altogether roughly 86,000 distinct CDR3 sequences are present, roughly 16% being singletons, with the ten largest covering about 43%. The source material was PBMCs or a T cell subset sorted from them (not recorded which). The receptors originated from a young man who had mild COVID-19 (a few samples of this study predate the infection). Cell type and time point are not known.

This clonotype was found a few times. DNA for the CDR3: TGTGCCAGCAAGGGTCTACAGGGGTACGGAAACACCATATATTTT. It is translated as CASKGLQGYGNTIYF. V and J are TRBV28 and TRBJ1-3; the match to TRBD1 covers 7 bases. The CDR3 extends over 15 amino acids. Germline V gives CDR1 MDHEN, CDR2 SYDVKM. Trimming removed 7 bases from V and 4 bases from J; junction bases left unmatched: 10.

The chain employs TRBV7-9 and TRBJ1-1; D gene unclear. V was cut by 5 bases and J by 9 bases, with 13 bases left in between. Germline V gene data show CDR1 as SEHNR and CDR2 as FQNEAQ (reference sequence). This CDR3 is built from 12 residues. The CDR3 is CASSLRSRKAFF. DNA for the CDR3: TGTGCCAGCAGCCTCCGGTCCCGAAAAGCTTTCTTT.

This clonotype has a handful of counts. V gene TRBV7-2 combines with J gene TRBJ1-2; maybe TRBD1 (5 bases). The V gene lost 1 base and the J gene lost 8 bases, with 14 bases spanning the gap. This CDR3 is built from 14 residues. Germline CDR1 SGHTA, CDR2 FQGNSA. This chain's CDR3 is CASSLGRGSSGYTF. The CDR3 bases are TGTGCCAGCAGCTTAGGAAGGGGATCCTCCGGCTACACCTTC. The variable domain in full, completed from reference TRBV7-2 and TRBJ1-2, reads GAGVSQSPSNKVTEKGKDVELRCDPISGHTALYWYRQSLGQGLEFLIYFQGNSAPDKSGLPSDRFSAERTGGSVSTLTIQRTQQEDSAVYLCASSLGRGSSGYTFGSGTRLTVV.

This chain uses TRBV5-5 with TRBJ2-1; 7 bases fit TRBD1. CDR3 length equals 15 residues. Germline V gene sequence: CDR1 SGHKS, CDR2 YYEKEE (reference sequence). The ends lost 2 bases at V and 3 bases at J; junction bases unmatched: 5. The CDR3 DNA reads TGTGCCAGCAGCTTAGCAGGGGGTCGCTACAATGAGCAGTTCTTC. Translation gives CASSLAGGRYNEQFF. The whole variable domain, filled in from reference TRBV5-5 and TRBJ2-1, reads DAGVTQSPTHLIKTRGQQVTLRCSPISGHKSVSWYQQVLGQGPQFIFQYYEKEERGRGNFPDRFSARQFPNYSSELNVNALLLGDSALYLCASSLAGGRYNEQFFGPGTRLTVL.

The chain carries TRBV7-9 and TRBJ2-5, with 10 bases identical to TRBD2. Germline CDR1 SEHNR, CDR2 FQNEAQ (reference sequence). There are 15 residues in the CDR3. V dropped 5 bases and J dropped 5; count of bases not matched to a gene: 8. The CDR3 spells CASSVSGGRRETQYF. The CDR3 DNA reads as TGTGCCAGCAGCGTTAGCGGGGGGCGACGCGAGACCCAGTACTTC.

The chain joins TRBV5-1 to TRBJ2-3; tentatively, D is TRBD2 (6 bases). The CDR3 covers 14 residues. Trimming stripped 2 bases from V and 0 bases from J, with 7 bases between. Germline CDR1 and CDR2: SGHRS and YFSETQ. The CDR3 coding sequence is TGCGCCAGCAGCTTTCGGGGGAGCACAGATACGCAGTATTTT. It specifies CASSFRGSTDTQYF.

This clonotype is medium-sized (0.01 to 0.1%) by share. The rearrangement links TRBV24-1 to TRBJ2-5, with D perhaps TRBD2 (6 bases). Trimming left V 7 bases short and J 3 bases short, with 14 bases between. Germline V gene data show CDR1 as KGHDR and CDR2 as SFDVKD. CDR3 size: 14 residues. Here the CDR3 DNA reads TGTGCCACCAGCGGATGGGGGGAGGAAGAGACCCAGTACTTC. Translation gives CATSGWGEEETQYF.

This clonotype occurred a few times. The chain uses TRBV4-2 and TRBJ2-2; D is ambiguous. This CDR3 is built from 13 residues. Trimming took 0 bases from V and 6 from J, leaving 5 bases between them. Germline V CDR1 and CDR2: LGHNA, YNFKEQ. DNA for the CDR3: TGTGCCAGCAGCCAAGAGCCTTCCGGGGAGCTGTTTTTT. It specifies CASSQEPSGELFF.

This clonotype was recorded a few times. The J gene is TRBJ1-1, the V gene TRBV5-6; 9 nucleotides line up with TRBD1. Germline trimming cut 0 bases from V and 5 bases from J; bases unmatched to any gene: 2. This CDR3 has 14 amino acids. Germline values: CDR1 SGHDT, CDR2 YYEEEE. The CDR3 sequence: CASSLGTGVTEAFF. DNA of the CDR3: TGTGCCAGCAGCTTGGGGACAGGGGTTACTGAAGCTTTCTTT.

V is TRBV4-3 and J is TRBJ2-3; 10 bases align to TRBD2. This CDR3 is built from 16 residues. Trimming removed 5 bases from V and 4 bases from J; junction bases left unmatched: 9. CDR1 and CDR2 (germline): LGHNA, YSLEER. The CDR3 DNA follows: TGCGCCAGCAGCGAGACCTCGACTAGCGGGCCAGATACGCAGTATTTT. Its protein is CASSETSTSGPDTQYF.

The J gene is TRBJ2-7, the V gene TRBV7-2; D is perhaps TRBD1 or TRBD2 (5 bases each). CDR1 and CDR2 from the germline V gene are SGHTA and FQGNSA. V lost 2 bases and J 4 bases, leaving 18 bases between the germline ends. The CDR3 is 16 amino acids. CDR3 amino acids: CASSLRETGRHYEQYV. In nucleotides, the CDR3 is TGTGCCAGCAGCTTAAGAGAAACGGGACGGCATTACGAGCAGTACGTC.

J is TRBJ1-3 and V is TRBV5-1; D call uncertain. Trimming removed 0 bases from V and 7 bases from J, with 14 bases in between. The CDR3 sequence is 15 residues long. CDR1 and CDR2 (germline): SGHRS, YFSETQ. The CDR3 DNA reads TGCGCCAGCAGCTTGGCCATCTGGACGGAGAACACCATATATTTT. Encoded protein: CASSLAIWTENTIYF.

This clonotype was detected a few times. This rearrangement joins TRBV12-3 or TRBV12-4 to TRBJ1-2; D is unresolved. V was clipped by 5 bases and J by 4 bases, with 17 bases between them. The CDR3 covers 15 residues. CDR3 sequence reads: CASSPGTPAFYGYTF. The CDR3 DNA sequence: TGTGCCAGCAGTCCCGGAACACCCGCCTTCTATGGCTACACCTTC.

In its sample, this clonotype was seen a few times. V is TRBV20-1 and J is TRBJ2-7; 8 bases line up with TRBD1. J was trimmed by 0 bases and V by 0 bases; bases with no gene match: 4. This CDR3 spans 15 amino acids. Germline CDR1 reads DFQATT; CDR2 reads SNEGSKA (reference sequence). The CDR3, as DNA: TGCAGTGCTAGAGATCGACAGGGGTCCTCCTACGAGCAGTACTTC. The encoded protein is CSARDRQGSSYEQYF.

The chain carries TRBV6-4 and TRBJ2-1, with 9 nucleotides matching TRBD2. CDR3 length equals 15 residues. Germline CDR1 MRHNA, CDR2 SNTAGT. V shed 0 bases and J 7 bases; nucleotides not matched to a gene: 4. The CDR3 region is CASSDSAGGNNEQFF. The CDR3 DNA reads TGTGCCAGCAGTGACTCGGCGGGGGGGAATAATGAGCAGTTCTTC.

This clonotype was observed a few times. The rearrangement links TRBV5-1 to TRBJ2-7, with a tentative D call TRBD2 (6 bases). The V end lost 3 bases, the J end lost 2 bases, and 15 bases lay between the germline ends. In germline, CDR1 is SGHRS, CDR2 YFSETQ. CDR3 length equals 15 residues. Here the CDR3 DNA reads TGCGCCAGCAGCTACCGAATGACGGGGGCCTACGAGCAGTACTTC. It specifies CASSYRMTGAYEQYF.

This clonotype was recorded a few times. The chain links TRBV2 to TRBJ2-2; no reliable D call. Germline CDR1 is SNHLY and CDR2 is FYNNEI. This CDR3 is built from 13 residues. Trimming took off 5 bases at V and 7 bases at J, with 11 bases between the two ends. The DNA for the CDR3 is TGTGCCAGCAGTCCCGACCCAGGCGGGGAGCTGTTTTTT. It codes for CASSPDPGGELFF.

V gene TRBV29-1 combines with J gene TRBJ2-5; 7 positions match TRBD1. This CDR3 has 14 amino acids. From germline, CDR1 is SQVTM and CDR2 ANQGSEA. The J segment lost 7 bases and the V segment lost 0 bases, leaving 8 bases of the junction unmatched. The CDR3 here is CSVEDGAAGGTQYF. CDR3 DNA sequence: TGCAGCGTTGAAGATGGGGCCGCAGGGGGGACCCAGTACTTC.

The gene calls are TRBV4-1 and TRBJ1-3; D call uncertain. Germline V lookup: CDR1 MGHRA, CDR2 YSYEKL. The V and J ends lost 3 bases and 5 bases respectively, with 14 bases between them. The CDR3 is 15 residues long. Here the CDR3 reads CASSHSQLGRNTIYF. CDR3 nucleotide sequence: TGCGCCAGCAGCCATTCCCAGCTGGGAAGAAACACCATATATTTT.

In this sample, this clonotype turned up once. The chain carries TRBV2 and TRBJ2-3; 7 bases agree with TRBD2. The trim removed 8 bases at V and 6 bases at J, leaving 8 bases unmatched. The CDR3 is 13 residues long. Germline values: CDR1 SNHLY, CDR2 FYNNEI. The CDR3 DNA sequence: TGTGCCAGCGAGGGGCAGGGAGGGGATACGCAGTATTTT. As protein: CASEGQGGDTQYF.

CDR3 bases: TGTGCCAGCAGCAAATTGCTCAGGACTGAAGCTTTCTTT. Translated: CASSKLLRTEAFF. V and J are TRBV21-1 and TRBJ1-1. TRBV21-1 is an annotated pseudogene. The CDR3 contains 13 residues.

The rearrangement uses TRBV4-2 and TRBJ2-3; TRBD2 matches at 14 bases. V gave up 0 bases and J gave up 0 bases; unmatched junction bases: 8. CDR1 is LGHNA and CDR2 is YNFKEQ in the germline V gene. This CDR3 has 20 residues. The CDR3 here is CASSQDATSGGARSTDTQYF. CDR3 in DNA: TGTGCCAGCAGCCAAGATGCGACTAGCGGGGGGGCCCGGAGCACAGATACGCAGTATTTT.

The J gene is TRBJ2-3, the V gene TRBV4-3; D gene unclear. This CDR3 contains 18 residues. Trimming removed 0 bases from V and 0 bases from J, with 16 bases in between. From germline, CDR1 is LGHNA and CDR2 YSLEER. CDR3 amino acids: CASSQEVPPRRSTDTQYF. DNA for the CDR3: TGCGCCAGCAGCCAAGAAGTCCCCCCTCGGCGAAGCACAGATACGCAGTATTTT.

In its sample, this clonotype was seen a few times. This chain uses TRBV6-2 or TRBV6-3 with TRBJ2-1; 8 bases fit TRBD1. This CDR3 is built from 12 residues. Trimming cost V 6 bases and J 9 bases; bases outside gene matches: 4. Germline assignment: CDR1 MNHEY and CDR2 SVGEGT. DNA of the CDR3: TGTGCCAGCAGCAGGACAGGGTTTGAGCAGTTCTTC. It specifies CASSRTGFEQFF.

J is TRBJ1-5 and V is TRBV12-3 or TRBV12-4, with unresolved D. The CDR3 spans 12 residues. Deletions cut 10 bases from V and 7 bases from J, with 14 bases between. The CDR3 DNA follows: TGTGCCATCGGGCAGTTGGGCCAGCCCCAGCATTTT. Encoded protein: CAIGQLGQPQHF.

The table lists this clonotype with a few counts. The chain joins TRBV5-4 to TRBJ1-1; no clear D. The CDR3 totals 13 residues. The ends were cut back, 0 bases at V and 8 bases at J, with 11 bases in the middle. Germline assignment: CDR1 SGHNT and CDR2 YYREEE (reference sequence). CDR3: CASSLGQDLEAFF. The CDR3 DNA sequence: TGTGCCAGCAGCTTGGGGCAGGATCTCGAAGCTTTCTTT.

The gene calls are TRBV6-1 and TRBJ1-5; no clear D gene. The ends were cut back, 3 bases at V and 2 bases at J, with 11 bases in the middle. This CDR3 region has 15 residues. Germline CDR1 is MNHNS and CDR2 is SASEGT. The DNA of the CDR3 is TGTGCCAGCAGTGATCTTGGGCAGGGCAATCAGCCCCAGCATTTT. This translates into CASSDLGQGNQPQHF.

This clonotype turned up a few times. V gene TRBV10-3 combines with J gene TRBJ1-4; a possible D gene is TRBD1 (6 bases). CDR1 and CDR2 from the germline V gene are ENHRY and SYGVKD. The CDR3 consists of 16 residues. Trimming took 3 bases from V and 8 from J, leaving 19 bases between them. Here the CDR3 reads CAISEVSGARGEKLFF. Written as DNA, the CDR3 is TGTGCCATCAGTGAAGTTTCAGGGGCTCGGGGGGAAAAACTGTTTTTT.